The present T cell receptor (beta chain) was sequenced within a study of blood T cell repertoires in COVID-19. On the study more broadly: PBMCs, B-cell-depleted T cells, or T cells were the source of the cDNA or gDNA that made up the material.

J gave up 0 bases and V 6 bases, and 3 bases lay outside the gene matches. Germline CDR1 ENHRY, CDR2 SYGVKD. This CDR3 comprises 14 residues. Repertoires were generated with immunoSEQ multiplex PCR, while TCRdb's copy carries only in-frame clones and drops some. The sample yields about 230,000 clones, less than 85% seen once. The sample comprised peripheral blood. The chain employs TRBV10-3 and TRBJ2-3; 7 bases map to TRBD1. The sequence came from a woman aged 70-85 years with active or convalescent COVID-19. CDR3 nucleotide sequence: TGTGCCATCAGGAAGACAGGGAGCACAGATACGCAGTATTTT. Its translation: CAIRKTGSTDTQYF.